These 17 T cell receptor beta chains share one sample of origin, sequenced in a study of blood T cells in healthy people across ages. Alongside a J-beta primer mix, a sample-barcoded 5' primer served in a second PCR lasting about 7 to 12 cycles. TCRdb fed the 5' RACE reads into MiXCR, producing one record per CDR3 protein. The repertoire includes approximately 770,000 distinct CDR3 sequences, 58% of them detected once, and 22% sits in the top ten. The sequenced sample consisted of blood. Every receptor here comes from a young man in good health.

This chain links TRBV6-6 with TRBJ1-1, with TRBD1 identical over 8 bases. The CDR3 totals 13 residues. From germline, CDR1 is MNHNY and CDR2 SVGAGI (reference sequence). V trimming: 7 bases; J trimming: 7 bases; junction bases outside the gene matches: 8. The CDR3 reads CASTSGQASEAFF. For the CDR3, the DNA is TGTGCCAGCACCTCGGGACAGGCCAGTGAAGCTTTCTTT.

The gene calls are TRBV29-1 and TRBJ1-6; 7 positions match TRBD1. The CDR3 is made up of 14 amino acids. V was pared by 5 bases and J by 14 bases, with 15 bases of the junction left unmatched. CDR1 and CDR2 (germline): SQVTM, ANQGSEA. The CDR3 region has the DNA TGCAGCGTTCGGACAGGATCTACTCCTTCGGCCCTCCACTTT. Its protein is CSVRTGSTPSALHF.

This clonotype was counted only a few times. The genes are TRBV4-3 and TRBJ2-1, with D unresolved. This CDR3 spans 13 amino acids. Trimming shortened V by 0 bases and J by 10 bases, and 10 bases separated the two germline ends. Germline loops: CDR1 LGHNA, CDR2 YSLEER. The CDR3 sequence is CASSQDFPGEQFF. CDR3 coding DNA: TGCGCCAGCAGCCAAGACTTTCCCGGGGAGCAGTTCTTC.

The J gene is TRBJ1-5, the V gene TRBV10-3, with D hard to call. CDR3 size: 12 residues. The V and J ends lost 2 bases and 3 bases respectively, with 2 bases between them. Per the germline V gene, CDR1 is ENHRY and CDR2 is SYGVKD. The CDR3 nucleotides are TGTGCCATCAGTGAGGTCAATCAGCCCCAGCATTTT. Protein product: CAISEVNQPQHF.

This clonotype was observed a handful of times. V usage is TRBV6-5 and J usage is TRBJ2-7; weak D call: TRBD1 (5 bases). Germline-derived CDR1 and CDR2 are MNHEY and SVGAGI. Between the trimmed V and J ends, which lost 6 bases and 2 bases, there was a span of 14 bases. This CDR3 comprises 14 residues. This CDR3 reads CASRPFQGAYEQYF. Here the CDR3 DNA reads TGTGCCAGCAGGCCATTCCAGGGTGCCTACGAGCAGTACTTC.

The V and J genes are TRBV28 and TRBJ2-7; TRBD2 agrees at 8 bases. The CDR3 covers 12 residues. Germline-derived CDR1 and CDR2 are MDHEN and SYDVKM. The ends lost 5 bases at V and 4 bases at J; junction bases unmatched: 1. The CDR3 DNA follows: TGTGCCAGCAGTGCTAGCGGGTACGAGCAGTACTTC. Amino acid sequence: CASSASGYEQYF. Based on the CDR3 plus reference TRBV28 and TRBJ2-7, the full variable domain is DVKVTQSSRYLVKRTGEKVFLECVQDMDHENMFWYRQDPGLGLRLIYFSYDVKMKEKGDIPEGYSVSREKKERFSLILESASTNQTSMYLCASSASGYEQYFGPGTRLTVT.

J is TRBJ2-1 and V is TRBV25-1; D unresolved. CDR1 and CDR2 (germline): MGHDK, SYGVNS. The CDR3 runs 13 residues. Trimming shortened V by 3 bases and J by 13 bases, and 16 bases separated the two germline ends. CDR3 nucleotides: TGTGCCAGCAGTGACACCAGGAAGGAGACCCAGTTCTTC. Protein sequence: CASSDTRKETQFF.

This clonotype was counted between two and nine times. The chain joins TRBV9 to TRBJ2-7; D possibly matches TRBD1 or TRBD2 (5 bases each). Trimming shortened V by 7 bases and J by 2 bases, and 16 bases separated the two germline ends. The CDR3 consists of 14 residues. The V gene's germline CDR1 is SGDLS and CDR2 YYNGEE. CDR3 sequence reads: CASGTGTRTYEQYF. For the CDR3, the DNA is TGTGCCAGCGGAACCGGGACCCGGACCTACGAGCAGTACTTC.

The DNA of the CDR3 is TGTGCCAGCAGCCGTGAGGGACTGCTCTACGAGCAGTACTTC. Its translation is CASSREGLLYEQYF. The chain couples TRBV12-3 or TRBV12-4 to TRBJ2-7; D perhaps matches TRBD2 (6 bases). The CDR3 totals 14 residues. V lost 6 bases and J lost 3, with 15 bases in between.

The CDR3 bases are TGTGCCAGCAGCGGTACTCCCGCGGGGGGACACACAGATACGCAGTATTTT. Translation: CASSGTPAGGHTDTQYF. V usage is TRBV7-9 and J usage is TRBJ2-3; 8 bases line up with TRBD2. CDR1 is SEHNR and CDR2 is FQNEAQ in the germline V gene (reference sequence). Losses at the gene ends were 5 bases for V and 2 bases for J; bases not matched to a gene: 12. The CDR3 has 17 amino acids.

V and J are TRBV12-3 or TRBV12-4 and TRBJ2-3; a possible D gene is TRBD1 (7 bases). V lost 3 bases and J 13 bases, leaving 20 bases between the germline ends. CDR3 size: 14 residues. The DNA of the CDR3 is TGTGCCAGCAGTTTCAGGGGGGCCGGAGATGTGGAGTATTTT. It translates to CASSFRGAGDVEYF.

In DNA, the CDR3 is TGTGCCAGCAGTTCCCTGGACAGGGCGTATGGCTACACCTTC. Amino acid sequence: CASSSLDRAYGYTF. This rearrangement joins TRBV6-6 to TRBJ1-2; 8 nucleotides line up with TRBD1. The CDR3 spans 14 residues. The V segment lost 4 bases and the J segment 5 bases; nucleotides outside the gene matches: 6. In germline, CDR1 is MNHNY, CDR2 SVGAGI (reference sequence).

In DNA form, the CDR3 reads TGTGCCAGCGCAAAGGCCTTGGGACGATTGGAGACCCAGTACTTC. Encoded protein: CASAKALGRLETQYF. The J gene is TRBJ2-5, the V gene TRBV3-1, with D possibly called TRBD1 or TRBD2 (5 bases each). The germline V and J ends were trimmed by 8 bases and 5 bases, with 21 bases remaining between them. The germline CDR1 and CDR2 sequences are LGHDT and YNNKEL (reference sequence). CDR3 length: 15 residues.

This clonotype was detected once. The chain has TRBV6-5 and TRBJ1-6, with D unresolved. V dropped 0 bases and J dropped 8 bases, with 5 bases sitting between them. The CDR3 totals 13 residues. Germline CDR1 reads MNHEY; CDR2 reads SVGAGI. CDR3 protein: CASSYSFDSPLHF. The CDR3 coding sequence is TGTGCCAGCAGTTACTCGTTCGATTCACCCCTCCACTTT.

This clonotype was seen once. The chain is built from TRBV28 and TRBJ2-4, with D unresolved. Trimming cost V 6 bases and J 0 bases, with 12 bases left between them. The CDR3 is 15 amino acids. The germline gives CDR1 MDHEN, CDR2 SYDVKM. CDR3: CASRRPTIAKNIQYF. The CDR3 region has the DNA TGTGCCAGCAGAAGACCCACCATAGCCAAAAACATTCAGTACTTC. The complete variable domain, with remaining parts taken from reference TRBV28 and TRBJ2-4, reads DVKVTQSSRYLVKRTGEKVFLECVQDMDHENMFWYRQDPGLGLRLIYFSYDVKMKEKGDIPEGYSVSREKKERFSLILESASTNQTSMYLCASRRPTIAKNIQYFGAGTRLSVL.

This clonotype was observed at least ten times. The gene calls are TRBV9 and TRBJ2-6, with D perhaps TRBD1 (6 bases). The CDR3 extends over 17 amino acids. Deletions cut 4 bases from V and 0 bases from J, with 14 bases between. Germline assignment: CDR1 SGDLS and CDR2 YYNGEE. Written as DNA, the CDR3 is TGTGCCAGCAGCCCCAGACAGGCTATCTCTGGGGCCAACGTCCTGACTTTC. Its translation is CASSPRQAISGANVLTF.

This clonotype has just one count. The chain uses TRBV20-1 and TRBJ2-1; tentative D call: TRBD1 (5 bases). The CDR3 length is 10 residues. The V end was cut by 6 bases, the J end by 10 bases, with 10 bases between. CDR1 is DFQATT, CDR2 SNEGSKA, per germline (reference sequence). This CDR3 reads CSASDSEQFF. DNA for the CDR3: TGCAGTGCAAGCGACAGCGAGCAGTTCTTC.